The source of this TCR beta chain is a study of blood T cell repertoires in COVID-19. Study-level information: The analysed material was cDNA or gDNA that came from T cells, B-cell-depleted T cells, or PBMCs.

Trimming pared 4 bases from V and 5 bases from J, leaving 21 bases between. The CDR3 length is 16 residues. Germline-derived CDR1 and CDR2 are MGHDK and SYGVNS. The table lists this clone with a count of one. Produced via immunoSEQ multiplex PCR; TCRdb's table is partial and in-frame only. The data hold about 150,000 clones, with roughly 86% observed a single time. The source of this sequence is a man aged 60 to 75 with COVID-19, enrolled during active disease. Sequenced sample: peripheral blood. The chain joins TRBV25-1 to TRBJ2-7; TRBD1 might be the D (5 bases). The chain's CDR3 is CASSGGGQTLSDEQYF. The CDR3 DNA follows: TGTGCCAGCAGTGGGGGCGGACAAACGCTTTCCGACGAGCAGTACTTC.